This TCR beta chain was captured by sequencing in a study of shared clonotypes between healthy human individuals. Trimming removed 2 bases at V and 5 bases at J, with 14 bases between. The germline gives CDR1 LNHDA, CDR2 SQIVND (reference sequence). This CDR3 comprises 15 residues. Under the authors' procedure: ImmunoSEQ yielded junction-only sequences lacking quality scores, so filtering differed. Assay used: immunoSEQ multiplex PCR; TCRdb lists only in-frame clones, some missing. For V, J and clone size, that table is used; D and trimming come from the DNA. In the table there are over 1.4 million clones, roughly 96% of which are singletons. Notes on the study in general: Only blood was sampled, and tissue TCR repertoires likely differ from blood ones. Non-shared clonotypes had lower generation probabilities than those shared by all four donors.

About this clone: Its target is not known.

The chain employs TRBV19 and TRBJ2-3; D call uncertain. This receptor was taken from a man aged 25 to 40 in good health. What was sequenced was naive CD4+ T cells sorted from blood. As for subset: CD45RA+ positively selected. CDR3: CASSITVILGDTQYF. CDR3 sequence (DNA): TGTGCCAGTAGTATAACAGTGATCTTAGGAGATACGCAGTATTTT.